Listed below are T cell receptor beta chains from one sample, sequenced in a study of T cells after yellow fever vaccination. TCRdb passed the 5' RACE reads through MiXCR, listing each CDR3 protein once. Counted here are hundreds of thousands of distinct CDR3 sequences, about 17% occurring once; the ten biggest clones make up 15% to 20%. Source: PBMCs, taken before the yellow fever booster vaccination. Every receptor here comes from a man between 18 and 29 years old who received the YFV17D yellow fever vaccine. The CDR3 runs from the conserved cysteine through the conserved F or W. D genes are given only for firm matches. Only part of the rows carry a size: once, few, many, or a class if the clone is expanded.

D gene,J gene,V gene,clone size,CDR3 DNA,CDR3 protein
NA,TRBJ2-3,TRBV27,NA,TGTGCCAGCAGGACCCGCCTGGATACGCAGTATTTT,CASRTRLDTQYF
TRBD2,TRBJ2-1,TRBV7-8,few,TGTGCCAGCAGCTTAGGACTAGCGGGGGGGCCGGGTGAGCAGTTCTTC,CASSLGLAGGPGEQFF
TRBD2,TRBJ2-5,TRBV5-1,NA,TGCGCCAGCAGCTTGGCCCTAGCGGGGAGAGAGACCCAGTACTTC,CASSLALAGRETQYF
NA,TRBJ2-3,TRBV28,few,TGTGCCAGCAGTTTGGTCGACGGCCTTACGCAGTATTTT,CASSLVDGLTQYF
NA,TRBJ2-6,TRBV4-3,NA,TGCGCCAGCAGCCAAACCCAGGGAACTGGGGCCAACGTCCTGACTTTC,CASSQTQGTGANVLTF
TRBD2,TRBJ2-1,TRBV12-3/TRBV12-4,NA,TGTGCCAGCAGTCCCGGACTAGCGGGAGACAATGAGCAGTTCTTC,CASSPGLAGDNEQFF
NA,TRBJ1-5,TRBV6-4,NA,TGTGCCAGCAGTTGTAGTTGGTCCGCGAACAGGGACAATCAGCCCCAGCATTTT,CASSCSWSANRDNQPQHF
NA,TRBJ2-5,TRBV7-2,few,TGTGCCAGCAGCACCTACGGGGGTAATCAAGAGACCCAGTACTTC,CASSTYGGNQETQYF
NA,TRBJ2-7,TRBV5-5,NA,TGTGCCAGCAGCTTGTTGCCAGAAATCCACGAGCAGTACTTC,CASSLLPEIHEQYF
NA,TRBJ2-1,TRBV6-5,few,TGTGCCAGCAGTTACTCCCCTAGCGCCCCAGGGGAGCAGTTCTTC,CASSYSPSAPGEQFF
NA,TRBJ1-2,TRBV20-1,few,TGCAGTGCTGCCGCCGATATTAACTATGGCTACACCTTC,CSAAADINYGYTF
NA,TRBJ1-1,TRBV9,few,TGTGCCAGCAGCGTAGGATGGGGCGCGGACACTGAAGCTTTCTTT,CASSVGWGADTEAFF
NA,TRBJ2-1,TRBV28,NA,TGTGCCAGCAGTCAGACGGGACATGAGCAGTTCTTC,CASSQTGHEQFF
NA,TRBJ1-3,TRBV4-1,few,TGCGCCAGCAGCCAAGATCGGAGCGGGGGTTCCGGGAACACCATATATTTT,CASSQDRSGGSGNTIYF
TRBD1,TRBJ1-2,TRBV12-3/TRBV12-4,NA,TGTGCCAGCAGTGACAGGGGGGAGAGCTATGGCTACACCTTC,CASSDRGESYGYTF
NA,TRBJ2-4,TRBV5-5,NA,TGTGCCAGCAGCAGGGAGTCTCGGGACATTCAGTACTTC,CASSRESRDIQYF
TRBD1,TRBJ2-2,TRBV7-7,NA,TGTGCTAGCAGCTTACACTCGACCGCAGGGGGATCCGGGGAGCTGTTTTTT,CASSLHSTAGGSGELFF
NA,TRBJ1-1,TRBV7-9,few,TGTGCCAGCAGCTTTTCGAGTGAAGCTTTCTTT,CASSFSSEAFF
NA,TRBJ1-1,TRBV10-3,NA,TGTGCCACCCGGGCGGGGGGAATGAACACTGAAGCTTTCTTT,CATRAGGMNTEAFF
TRBD1,TRBJ1-2,TRBV10-3,few,TGTGCCATCAGTGAGGTGCAGGGGGGATCCTATGGCTACACCTTC,CAISEVQGGSYGYTF
TRBD1,TRBJ1-5,TRBV10-3,NA,TGTGCCATCAGTGAGACCAGGACAGGGGGCGGCAATCAGCCCCAGCATTTT,CAISETRTGGGNQPQHF
NA,TRBJ2-6,TRBV5-5,few,TGTGCCAGCAGATCTCCCGGGCCTGGGGCCAACGTCCTGACTTTC,CASRSPGPGANVLTF
NA,TRBJ1-5,TRBV11-2,few,TGTGCCAGCAGCTTAGGGGACTCGGGACCTAATCAGCCCCAGCATTTT,CASSLGDSGPNQPQHF
NA,TRBJ2-7,TRBV5-1,NA,TGCGCCAGCAGCTTGTATGTCAGCTACGAGCAGTACTTC,CASSLYVSYEQYF
TRBD1,TRBJ1-2,TRBV5-4,NA,TGTGCCAGCAGCTCGCCGGGACAGGGACCCAACTATGGCTACACCTTC,CASSSPGQGPNYGYTF
TRBD2,TRBJ2-5,TRBV5-1,NA,TGCGCCAGCAGCCCAGGGACTAGCGGTTTAGGGGAGACCCAGTACTTC,CASSPGTSGLGETQYF
NA,TRBJ1-2,TRBV6-5,NA,TGTGCCAGCAGTTACTCCGCGGGGGCCGACTATGGCTACACCTTC,CASSYSAGADYGYTF
NA,TRBJ2-2,TRBV27,NA,TGTGCCAGCAGTTTAAAAAGGGCGGGCGGGGAGCTGTTTTTT,CASSLKRAGGELFF
TRBD1,TRBJ2-2,TRBV5-5,few,TGTGCCAGCAGCTCCGGACAGGGCCCCACCGGGGAGCTGTTTTTT,CASSSGQGPTGELFF
TRBD2,TRBJ2-7,TRBV7-2,NA,TGTGCCAGCAGCCTGCTAGCGGGGGGCCGCTACGAGCAGTACTTC,CASSLLAGGRYEQYF
NA,TRBJ2-3,TRBV14,NA,TGTGCCAGCAGCCAAGATCTTACGCAGTATTTT,CASSQDLTQYF
NA,TRBJ2-4,TRBV20-1,NA,TGCAGTGCTAGAAGACTAGCCAAAAACATTCAGTACTTC,CSARRLAKNIQYF
NA,TRBJ2-7,TRBV7-2,many,TGTGCCAGCAGCTTTTTAGCGGTGGGCTACGAGCAGTACTTC,CASSFLAVGYEQYF
TRBD1,TRBJ1-5,TRBV12-3/TRBV12-4,few,TGTGCCAGCAGTTCAGGACAGGGAAGCAATCAGCCCCAGCATTTT,CASSSGQGSNQPQHF
TRBD1,TRBJ1-2,TRBV10-3,NA,TGTGCCATCAGTGGGGACAGAGGAGGCCATGGCTACACCTTC,CAISGDRGGHGYTF
TRBD1,TRBJ2-7,TRBV19,NA,TGTGCCAGTAGTCCCAAGACAGGGGGATACTACGAGCAGTACTTC,CASSPKTGGYYEQYF
NA,TRBJ1-6,TRBV20-1,NA,TGCAGTGCAAGGGACGACCCTAATTCACCCCTCCACTTT,CSARDDPNSPLHF
NA,TRBJ1-1,TRBV20-1,few,TGCAGTGCCACCGACCACAGGAGCACTGAAGCTTTCTTT,CSATDHRSTEAFF
NA,TRBJ1-4,TRBV18,NA,TGTGCCAGCTCAAACTCGGGACGGGTGTCAACTAATGAAAAACTGTTTTTT,CASSNSGRVSTNEKLFF
NA,TRBJ1-1,TRBV5-5,NA,TGTGCCAGCAGCTTGGCCGGAAGTCTAGAAGCTTTCTTT,CASSLAGSLEAFF
TRBD1,TRBJ2-2,TRBV7-3,NA,TGTGCCAGCAGTTCCGGGACAGGGCTTGATGGGGAGCTGTTTTTT,CASSSGTGLDGELFF
NA,TRBJ1-2,TRBV29-1,many,TGCAGCGTTGAAAGCGGGGGCGGTGGCTACACCTTC,CSVESGGGGYTF
NA,TRBJ1-5,TRBV4-1,NA,TGCGCCAGCAGCCAACCCGGGACATTTCAGCCCCAGCATTTT,CASSQPGTFQPQHF
NA,TRBJ2-3,TRBV7-3,many,TGTGCCAGCAGCCTTAGACTAGCAGATACGCAGTATTTT,CASSLRLADTQYF
NA,TRBJ1-4,TRBV6-5,many,TGTGCCAGCAGTTACTCACGGGGGAGCGGGGAAAAACTGTTTTTT,CASSYSRGSGEKLFF
NA,TRBJ2-3,TRBV7-8,few,TGTGCCAGCAGCTTAATTCCTCGGCCCAGCACAGATACGCAGTATTTT,CASSLIPRPSTDTQYF
TRBD2,TRBJ2-1,TRBV6-2/TRBV6-3,once,TGTGCCAGCAGAACCGGGACTAGCGTCGGCAGTTACAATGAGCAGTTCTTC,CASRTGTSVGSYNEQFF
TRBD2,TRBJ2-7,TRBV10-2,few,TGCGCCAGCCGGCCGGGGGGGTTCCACGAGCAGTACTTC,CASRPGGFHEQYF
TRBD1,TRBJ2-1,TRBV20-1,NA,TGCTGTGGTAGGGACAGGGGTATTACCGATGAGCAGTTCTTC,CCGRDRGITDEQFF
TRBD2,TRBJ2-4,TRBV20-1,many,TGCAGTGCTAGGGGGGGGAACATTCAGTACTTC,CSARGGNIQYF
NA,TRBJ2-5,TRBV12-3/TRBV12-4,once,TGTGCCAGCAGTTCGGGCGGCCTCGGGGGAAGCCAGTACTTC,CASSSGGLGGSQYF
TRBD1,TRBJ1-4,TRBV20-1,few,TGCAGTGCTGGGATCCCGGGACAGGGATACCAAAAACTGTTTTTT,CSAGIPGQGYQKLFF
TRBD1,TRBJ1-3,TRBV4-3,NA,TGCGCCAGCAGCCAAGAAGTCCCCCTTCGGACAGGACGAGGAAACACCATATATTTT,CASSQEVPLRTGRGNTIYF